Presented here are 12 T cell receptor beta chains from one specimen sequenced in a study of metastatic and nonmetastatic thyroid tumors. Not a single patient had been given any form of treatment at any point before undergoing thyroid surgery. TCRdb reprocessed the PCR reads via MiXCR. This sample has under 25,000 clones; about 30% occur once, and the top ten carry 6.1%. Sequencing was carried out using blood. The source of these receptors is a female donor with papillary thyroid cancer or a benign thyroid nodule (not recorded which). Some clones in this sample may be carry-over from other donors' samples.

A few counts support this clone. The CDR3 does not close with the conserved phenylalanine or tryptophan, likely indicating a read error. The genes are TRBV15 and TRBJ1-5, with D hard to call. CDR1 and CDR2 from the germline V gene are LNHNV and YYDKDF (reference sequence). This CDR3 comprises 14 residues. V was cut by 5 bases and J by 2 bases, with 10 bases left in between. The CDR3 spells CATSVGWGNQPQHL. DNA for the CDR3: TGTGCCACCAGCGTAGGGTGGGGCAATCAGCCCCAGCATCTT.

By sample fraction, this clone is medium-sized. The gene calls are TRBV27 and TRBJ2-7, with TRBD2 matching 9 bases. Germline CDR1 is MNHEY and CDR2 is SMNVEV (reference sequence). The CDR3 totals 15 residues. Trimming took 6 bases from V and 0 from J; bases not matched to a gene: 6. The DNA for the CDR3 is TGTGCCAGCAGCCCAGCGGGAGGTCTCTCCTACGAGCAGTACTTC. Encoded protein: CASSPAGGLSYEQYF.

This clone was detected a few times. The V gene is TRBV2, the J gene TRBJ2-1, with D tentatively TRBD2 (5 bases). Germline V lookup: CDR1 SNHLY, CDR2 FYNNEI. The CDR3 contains 14 residues. V was cut by 6 bases and J by 12 bases, with 21 bases left in between. This chain's CDR3 is CASRSRPTRDVQFF. The CDR3 nucleotides read TGTGCCAGCAGGTCGAGACCTACGAGGGATGTGCAGTTCTTC. The variable domain in full, with the rest retrieved from reference TRBV2 and TRBJ2-1, is EPEVTQTPSHQVTQMGQEVILRCVPISNHLYFYWYRQILGQKVEFLVSFYNNEISEKSEIFDDQFSVERPDGSNFTLKIRSTKLEDSAMYFCASRSRPTRDVQFFGPGTRLTVL.

This clone appeared many times. V usage is TRBV20-1 and J usage is TRBJ1-6, with D perhaps TRBD1 (6 bases). Trimming removed 5 bases from V and 6 bases from J, with 14 bases in between. The CDR3 extends over 14 amino acids. Germline V gene sequence: CDR1 DFQATT, CDR2 SNEGSKA (reference sequence). CDR3 sequence reads: CSAGQDSSNSPLHF. The CDR3 bases are TGCAGTGCTGGGCAGGACAGCTCTAATTCACCCCTCCACTTT.

This clone has more than one count but fewer than ten. The rearrangement links TRBV6-6 to TRBJ2-3; D is perhaps TRBD2 (5 bases). CDR3 length: 15 amino acids. V gave up 0 bases and J gave up 5 bases, with 12 bases separating them. CDR1 and CDR2 from the germline V gene are MNHNY and SVGAGI (reference sequence). The CDR3 loop is CASSYSNARGDTQYF. The CDR3 bases are TGTGCCAGCAGTTACTCGAATGCCCGGGGAGATACGCAGTATTTT.

This sequence joins TRBV5-1 and TRBJ2-1; 7 nucleotides line up with TRBD1. The junction had 10 bases not matched to a gene; V was cut back by 4 bases and J by 6 bases. This CDR3 is built from 15 residues. From germline, CDR1 is SGHRS and CDR2 YFSETQ. Written as DNA, the CDR3 is TGCGCCAGCAGCCCCGCGACAGGGTCACGCAATGAGCAGTTCTTC. Protein product: CASSPATGSRNEQFF.

The chain recombines TRBV14 with TRBJ1-2; no clear D gene. Per the germline V gene, CDR1 is SGHDN and CDR2 is FVKESK. Trimming pared 4 bases from V and 6 bases from J, leaving 18 bases between. This CDR3 spans 15 amino acids. In nucleotides, the CDR3 is TGTGCCAGCAGCCCGCTTAGCTGGGCGCGCGATGGCTACACCTTC. Translating it yields CASSPLSWARDGYTF.

This clone was picked up a small number of times. The chain combines TRBV29-1 with TRBJ2-3; unclear D gene. Germline V CDR1 and CDR2: SQVTM, ANQGSEA. Trimming stripped 4 bases from V and 3 bases from J, with 8 bases between. The CDR3 covers 12 residues. The CDR3 sequence: CSVVTYTDTQYF. The CDR3 nucleotides are TGCAGCGTTGTCACCTATACAGATACGCAGTATTTT.

This chain uses TRBV6-2 or TRBV6-3 with TRBJ2-1; TRBD2 matches at 7 bases. Germline-derived CDR1 and CDR2 are MNHEY and SVGEGT. The V segment lost 9 bases and the J segment 6 bases; nucleotides outside the gene matches: 11. The CDR3 loop spans 14 amino acids. The CDR3 coding sequence is TGTGCCAGTAGAGGGAGGGCCTACCGCAATGAGCAGTTCTTC. Amino acids: CASRGRAYRNEQFF.

The chain employs TRBV5-4 and TRBJ2-3; 8 positions agree with TRBD2. V dropped 2 bases and J dropped 1; count of bases not matched to a gene: 0. Germline V gene sequence: CDR1 SGHNT, CDR2 YYREEE (reference sequence). The CDR3 is 14 amino acids. In nucleotides, the CDR3 is TGTGCCAGCAGCTTACTAGCGGGCACAGATACGCAGTATTTT. Its protein product is CASSLLAGTDTQYF.

The CDR3 DNA is TGTGCCAGCAGTCCCACGGTAGGGGACGGCGAGCAGTACTTC. Protein sequence: CASSPTVGDGEQYF. This chain links TRBV28 with TRBJ2-7, with D possibly called TRBD1 or TRBD2 (5 bases each). Trimming cost V 5 bases and J 6 bases, with 17 bases left between them. The germline CDR1 and CDR2 sequences are MDHEN and SYDVKM. This CDR3 has 14 residues.

At least ten counts were recorded for this clone. V gene TRBV29-1 combines with J gene TRBJ2-1; D gene unclear. Germline V gene data show CDR1 as SQVTM and CDR2 as ANQGSEA. Trimming removed 2 bases at V and 7 bases at J, with 6 bases between. This CDR3 has 11 residues. CDR3 DNA: TGCAGCGTTGAACCACTAAATGAGCAGTTCTTC. Translation: CSVEPLNEQFF.